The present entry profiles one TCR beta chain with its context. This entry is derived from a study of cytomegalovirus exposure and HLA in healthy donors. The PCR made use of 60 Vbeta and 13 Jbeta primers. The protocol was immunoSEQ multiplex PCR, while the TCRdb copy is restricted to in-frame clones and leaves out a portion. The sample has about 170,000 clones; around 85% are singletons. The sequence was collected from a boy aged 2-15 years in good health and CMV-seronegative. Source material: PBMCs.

The chain's CDR3 is CASSYWTGEHEQYF. CDR3 bases: TGTGCCAGCAGCTACTGGACAGGGGAGCACGAGCAGTACTTC. The chain has TRBV11-2 and TRBJ2-7; 9 bases fit TRBD1. V lost 4 bases, J lost 5 bases, and 6 bases stayed unmatched. There are 14 residues in the CDR3. CDR1 and CDR2 from the germline V gene are SGHAT and FQNNGV.